Reported below is one T cell receptor (beta chain). A single count supports this clone. It has no known antigen specificity. Base qualities are not recorded, but no much larger clone differs from it by a single base. CDR1 and CDR2, per the germline V gene (reference sequence), are SGHNT and YYREEE. The CDR3 runs 15 residues from the cysteine to the phenylalanine. The only DNA kept is the CDR3, 45 bases in frame from the first base. Between the V and J ends, shortened by 0 bases and 1 base respectively, the junction contains 10 bases. CD8 naive samples were obtained by positive selection for CCR7 among CD45RO-negative cells, yielding a CD45RA+CCR7+ population from which TemRA cells were excluded. Healthy HIV-negative adults with no recently reported acute infections or vaccinations were included as donors. Every donor was a Caucasian adult living in Nashville, Tennessee, USA. Blood was collected by leukapheresis, and PBMCs were isolated by Ficoll-Histopaque density gradient centrifugation and then cryopreserved in liquid nitrogen vapor phase. Analytical flow cytometry was used to check the purity and quantity of each magnetically sorted T cell population. Each sorted fraction had its genomic DNA isolated and then quantified by UV absorbance on a Nanodrop 2000c.

Using the deep immunoSEQ assay, multiplex PCR amplified TCR CDR3 regions from genomic DNA. Extracted genomic DNA from each cell subset was distributed evenly across all wells of several immunoSEQ 96-well plates, and each plate was treated as a replicate. For sorted subsets, 150 to 250 ng genomic DNA, equal to about 30,000 T cell genomes, was loaded into each replicate PCR. The purified libraries were quantified using a Qubit 3.0 fluorometer, sized with a Bioanalyzer 2100, and then quantified again using the KAPA Library Quantification kit. Every immunoSEQ 96-well plate was sequenced on a separate single-read 150-cycle Illumina NextSeq 550 flow cell. Concerning the study's data processing: Because the immunoSEQ output held only junctional sequences and lacked quality scores, the filtering could not match the filtering applied to full-length reads. Sequences were annotated with PyIR, a Python wrapper for IgBLAST v1.9, using IMGT germline references to assign V/J genes and CDR3. Reads were removed for weak V/J assignments (E-value above 1e-6), missing CDR3, stop codons, out-of-frame junctions, or ambiguous translated residues. V3J clonotypes were defined as sequences sharing the same inferred V gene, J gene, and CDR3 amino acid sequence. Percentage overlap between repertoires was computed as shared unique clonotypes divided by the size of the smaller repertoire. Repertoire richness was assessed with RTK rarefaction, the Chao1 estimator, and Recon v2.1 estimates of unobserved clonotypes. OLGA was used to compute generation probabilities for all TCRbeta clonotypes that the gDNA method yielded from a handful of donors. TCRdb carries this immuneACCESS record with in-frame sequences only. Its versions omit some clonotypes, under half of them owing to an unresolved V gene in the studies checked, with the rest unexplained. From that table come the V and J calls and clone size; the DNA was used to work out D and trimming. The sample table records about 2.2 million clones; about 93% of these occur just once. About 1.5% of the sample rests with the top ten.

This entry is derived from a study of shared clonotypes between healthy human individuals (dated by TCRdb to the early 2020s). In terms of the full investigation: The cohort included a few men and a couple of women between 18 and 49 years of age. The study deeply sequenced blood TCR repertoires of about 5 healthy adults to estimate repertoire size and the extent of clonotype sharing between individuals. For each donor, CD4 naive and CD4 memory were each given three plates, CD8 naive was given two plates, and CD8 memory was given one plate. Libraries were prepared and TCR repertoires were sequenced by different laboratories using diverse techniques, in order to increase sequencing depth and limit assay-specific biases. Per donor, leukapheresis produced somewhere between about 0.9 and 9 billion PBMCs.

What the authors observed across the whole study: Higher generation probabilities were observed for clonotypes shared by all four sorted-subset donors than for non-shared clonotypes. Roughly 5.2% of naive CD4, roughly 3.5% of naive CD8, approximately 2.2% of memory CD4, and 0.4% of memory CD8 clonotypes were shared across a few donors. Larger estimated clonotype richness was generally found for naive subsets than for memory subsets. Based on pairwise subsampling, the degree of clonotype sharing among donors was expected to be affected by sequencing depth. Incomplete sequencing was indicated by rarefaction of sorted-subset datasets, despite the large sequencing depth. Sampling was limited to blood, and TCR repertoires in tissue likely differ from TCR repertoires in blood. Because the study included only a small number of donors, the genetic and exposure-history diversity represented was limited.

The sample comprised naive CD8+ T cells from PBMCs. The cell subset or site label corresponds to: CD45RA+CCR7+. The origin of this receptor is a man between 18 and 35 years old in good health. Some clones in this sample may be carry-over from other donors' samples. The chain was built from TRBV5-4 and TRBJ2-5, and perhaps TRBD2 as D gene, on 5 matching bases. Read as DNA, the sequence is TGTGCCAGCAGCTTGGTGGGGAGACTCCAAGAGACCCAGTACTTC. Its coded protein is CASSLVGRLQETQYF.